This T cell receptor (beta chain) is drawn from a study of T cells in Graves' hyperthyroidism and ophthalmopathy. On the study more broadly: Once the initial diagnosis was made, peripheral blood was obtained before any treatment.

Using RNA transcripts as the source, TCR beta CDR3 regions were amplified. First-round RT-PCR of the TCR CDR3 relied on the HTBI primer set. TCRdb processed the multiplex PCR reads anew with MiXCR; each CDR3 protein has one entry. The data hold 660,000 or so distinct CDR3 sequences, with about 20% observed a single time. V lost 5 bases, J lost 6 bases, and 10 bases lay in between. Germline values: CDR1 SGDLS, CDR2 YYNGEE. The CDR3 runs 12 residues. Note on this clonotype: Its antigen remains unidentified.

About 10 ml fresh peripheral blood yielded the PBMCs. Study-level results: Blood also contained most expanded thyroid clonotypes above 0.001.

The receptor was derived from a man between 25 and 39 years old with Graves' ophthalmopathy. The chain uses TRBV9 and TRBJ2-3; D is undetermined. The source material was blood. In nucleotides, the CDR3 is TGTGCCAGCAGACAGTTCAAGGATACGCAGTATTTT. Translated: CASRQFKDTQYF.